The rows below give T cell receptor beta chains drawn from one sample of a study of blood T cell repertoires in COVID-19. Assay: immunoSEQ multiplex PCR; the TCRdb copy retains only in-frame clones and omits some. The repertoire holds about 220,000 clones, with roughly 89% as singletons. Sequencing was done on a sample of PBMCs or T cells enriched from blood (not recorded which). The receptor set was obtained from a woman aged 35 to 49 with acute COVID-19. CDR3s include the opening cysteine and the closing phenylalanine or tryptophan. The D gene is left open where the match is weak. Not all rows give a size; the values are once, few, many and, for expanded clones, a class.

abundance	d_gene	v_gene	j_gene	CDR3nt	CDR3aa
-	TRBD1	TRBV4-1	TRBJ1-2	TGCGCCAGCAGCCAAGTGGGACAGGGGTATGGCTACACCTTC	CASSQVGQGYGYTF
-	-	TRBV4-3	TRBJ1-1	TGCGCCAGCAGCCAATCCGGGAACACTGAAGCTTTCTTT	CASSQSGNTEAFF
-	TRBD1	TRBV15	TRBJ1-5	TGTGCCACCAGCCGAGAAACCTTCGGGACAGGGAGGAATCAGCCCCAGCATTTT	CATSRETFGTGRNQPQHF
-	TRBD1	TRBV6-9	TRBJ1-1	TGTGCCAGCATAGGGACAGGGGACACTGAAGCTTTCTTT	CASIGTGDTEAFF
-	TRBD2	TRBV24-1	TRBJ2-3	TGTGCCACCAGAGGACTAGCGGGAGATACGCAGTATTTT	CATRGLAGDTQYF
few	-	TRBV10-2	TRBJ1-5	TGCGCCAGCAGTGAAAAGCCAGAGGGTCAGCCCCAGCATTTT	CASSEKPEGQPQHF
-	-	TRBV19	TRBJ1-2	TGTGCCAGTAGTATAATGTGGGAACAGGTTGAACAAAACTATGGCTACACCTTC	CASSIMWEQVEQNYGYTF
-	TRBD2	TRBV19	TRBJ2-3	TGTGCCAGTAGTGTCGCTAGCGGAAGCACAGATACGCAGTATTTT	CASSVASGSTDTQYF
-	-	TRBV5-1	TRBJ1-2	TGCGCCAGCAGGGTCGGAGGCCAGGATGGCTACACCTTC	CASRVGGQDGYTF
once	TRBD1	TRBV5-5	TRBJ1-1	TGTGCCAGCAGCTCGGTGACAGGGGTCACTGAAGCTTTCTTT	CASSSVTGVTEAFF
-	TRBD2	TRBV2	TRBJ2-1	TGTGCCAGCAGGCCTGGACTAGCGGGGGGCTACTCCTACAATGAGCAGTTCTTC	CASRPGLAGGYSYNEQFF
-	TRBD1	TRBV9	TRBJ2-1	TGTGCCAGCAGCGTAGGACAGGGCAATGAGCAGTTCTTC	CASSVGQGNEQFF
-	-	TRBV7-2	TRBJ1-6	TGTGCCAGCAGCTTAGTGAGGGATGCCCTCCACTTT	CASSLVRDALHF
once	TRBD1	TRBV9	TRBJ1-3	TGTGCCAGCAGCGTGACCCCCGTCGGGACAGCGGGAAACACCATATATTTT	CASSVTPVGTAGNTIYF
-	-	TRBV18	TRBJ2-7	TGTGCCAGCTCACGCGACTACGAGCAGTACTTC	CASSRDYEQYF
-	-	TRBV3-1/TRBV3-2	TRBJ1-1	TGTGCCGGCCTCATGAACACTGAAGCTTTCTTT	CAGLMNTEAFF
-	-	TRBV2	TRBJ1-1	TGTGCCACGTACGAGGCTGGTATTGGCACTGAAGCTTTCTTT	CATYEAGIGTEAFF
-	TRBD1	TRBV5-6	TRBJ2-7	TGTGCCAGCAGCTGGGGACAGGTCTACGAGCAGTACTTC	CASSWGQVYEQYF
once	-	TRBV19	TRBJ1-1	TGTGCCAGTAGTAGGCCCGGCGGGAAAGCTTTCTTT	CASSRPGGKAFF
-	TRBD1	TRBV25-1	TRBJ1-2	TGTGCCAGCAGTGAGGGACAGGGAAGCTATGGCTACACCTTC	CASSEGQGSYGYTF
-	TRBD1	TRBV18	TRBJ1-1	TGTGCCAGCTCACCGTCGGGGACAGGGAGGACGAACACTGAAGCTTTCTTT	CASSPSGTGRTNTEAFF
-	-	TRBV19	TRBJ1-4	TGTGCCAGTAGTACCCGACAGGTTAATGAAAAACTGTTTTTT	CASSTRQVNEKLFF
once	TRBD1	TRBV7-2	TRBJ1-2	TGTGCCAGCAGCTTAGTGGGGACAGAAAACTATGGCTACACCTTC	CASSLVGTENYGYTF
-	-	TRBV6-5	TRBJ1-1	TGTGCCAGCACTCCCTTCGTGGCGGGGGTGACTGAAGCTTTCTTT	CASTPFVAGVTEAFF